A selection of T cell receptor beta chains follows, all from one sample in a study of T cell responses to AZD1222 COVID-19 vaccine. The data were produced by immunoSEQ multiplex PCR, yet TCRdb's version contains in-frame clones alone and is incomplete. The sample lists 85,000 to 100,000 clones; around 86% were seen once. Sequences were derived from peripheral blood, sampled on day 0 of AZD1222 vaccination. The receptors stem from an adult in good health. Each CDR3 is given with its conserved first and last residue. A D gene is named only where the DNA matches it firmly. Expanded clones are given a class, and other clones once, few, many or no size at all.

clone size: .
J gene: TRBJ2-1
D gene: .
CDR3 length: 13
V gene: TRBV6-5
CDR3 protein: CASSYSKYHEQFF
CDR3 DNA: TGTGCCAGCAGTTACTCGAAGTACCATGAGCAGTTCTTC

clone size: .
J gene: TRBJ1-6
D gene: .
CDR3 length: 13
V gene: TRBV6-5
CDR3 protein: CASSPVGDSPLHF
CDR3 DNA: TGTGCCAGCAGCCCCGTCGGGGATTCACCCCTCCACTTT

clone size: .
J gene: TRBJ2-3
D gene: .
CDR3 length: 16
V gene: TRBV15
CDR3 protein: CATSRGYGDITDTQYF
CDR3 DNA: TGTGCCACCAGCAGAGGGTACGGGGACATCACAGATACGCAGTATTTT

clone size: .
J gene: TRBJ1-4
D gene: .
CDR3 length: 12
V gene: TRBV4-1
CDR3 protein: CASSHLSEKLFF
CDR3 DNA: TGCGCCAGCAGCCACCTTAGTGAAAAACTGTTTTTT

clone size: .
J gene: TRBJ1-6
D gene: .
CDR3 length: 16
V gene: TRBV6-1
CDR3 protein: CASSEALAGVNSPLHF
CDR3 DNA: TGTGCCAGCAGTGAAGCGCTTGCAGGGGTGAATTCACCCCTCCACTTT

clone size: few
J gene: TRBJ2-1
D gene: TRBD2
CDR3 length: 15
V gene: TRBV24-1
CDR3 protein: CATSDFTSGRNEQFF
CDR3 DNA: TGTGCCACCAGTGATTTTACTAGCGGGAGGAATGAGCAGTTCTTC

clone size: .
J gene: TRBJ2-5
D gene: .
CDR3 length: 13
V gene: TRBV19
CDR3 protein: CASSIGGAETQYF
CDR3 DNA: TGTGCCAGTAGTATAGGGGGGGCGGAGACCCAGTACTTC

clone size: .
J gene: TRBJ2-1
D gene: TRBD2
CDR3 length: 15
V gene: TRBV6-5
CDR3 protein: CASSKAGLAVDEQFF
CDR3 DNA: TGTGCCAGCAGTAAGGCGGGACTAGCGGTCGATGAGCAGTTCTTC

clone size: .
J gene: TRBJ2-1
D gene: TRBD2
CDR3 length: 18
V gene: TRBV6-4
CDR3 protein: CASSGWVGSGRPLNEQFF
CDR3 DNA: TGTGCCAGCAGTGGGTGGGTTGGTAGCGGGAGGCCATTAAATGAGCAGTTCTTC

clone size: .
J gene: TRBJ2-7
D gene: TRBD2
CDR3 length: 17
V gene: TRBV7-2
CDR3 protein: CASSLVGLAGGGDEQYF
CDR3 DNA: TGTGCCAGCAGCTTAGTGGGACTAGCGGGAGGAGGTGACGAGCAGTACTTC

clone size: .
J gene: TRBJ2-5
D gene: .
CDR3 length: 13
V gene: TRBV2
CDR3 protein: CASSPTALGTQYF
CDR3 DNA: TGTGCCAGCAGCCCGACGGCTTTGGGGACCCAGTACTTC